This record concerns one T cell receptor (beta chain) sequence. These data come from a study of T cells in lung cancer brain metastases. TCRdb's copy holds only in-frame clones and misses some; the assay was immunoSEQ multiplex PCR. Here the sample spans about 1,700 clones, 70% to 90% being singletons. Trimming at V came to 2 bases and at J to 4 bases, leaving 3 bases not matched to a gene. From germline, CDR1 is SGHVS and CDR2 FQNEAQ. The CDR3 runs 15 residues. This chain links TRBV7-8 with TRBJ2-2; 8 bases are shared with TRBD1. Material: tumor tissue from a brain metastasis. This clonotype was sampled from a man between 60 and 75 years old with non-small cell lung cancer that had spread to the brain. The CDR3 spells CASSLMGQATGELFF. In DNA, the CDR3 is TGTGCCAGCAGCTTAATGGGACAGGCCACCGGGGAGCTGTTTTTT.